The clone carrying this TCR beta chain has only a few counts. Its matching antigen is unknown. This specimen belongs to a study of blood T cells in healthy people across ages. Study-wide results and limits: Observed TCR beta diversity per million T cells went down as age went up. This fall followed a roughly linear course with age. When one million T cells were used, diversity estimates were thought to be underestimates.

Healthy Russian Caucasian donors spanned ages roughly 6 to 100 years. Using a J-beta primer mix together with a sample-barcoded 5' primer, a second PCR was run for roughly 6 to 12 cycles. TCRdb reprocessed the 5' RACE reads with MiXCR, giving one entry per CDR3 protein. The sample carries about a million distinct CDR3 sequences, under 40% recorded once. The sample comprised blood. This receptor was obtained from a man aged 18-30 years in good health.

CDR3 protein: CASSQEGRDSNEKLFF. The DNA for the CDR3 is TGCGCCAGCAGCCAAGAAGGGAGGGATTCTAATGAAAAACTGTTTTTT. The chain has TRBV4-1 and TRBJ1-4; D ambiguous. This CDR3 spans 16 amino acids. Trimming took off 0 bases at V and 3 bases at J, with 11 bases between the two ends. Looked up from germline, CDR1 is MGHRA and CDR2 is YSYEKL.